The 22 T cell receptor beta chains below come from one sample, sequenced in a study of tumor-infiltrating lymphocytes in primary liver carcinoma. Starting from roughly 540 ng of total RNA, TCR beta cDNA was produced with a primer in the constant region. Amplification in three nested multiplex PCR rounds with slightly modified ARM-PCR gave rise to TCR beta libraries. The first two PCR rounds, roughly 11 cycles each, used TRBV1-TRBV30 forward primers and a C-beta reverse primer. TCRdb redid the calling of the multiplex PCR reads with MiXCR, one entry per CDR3 protein. The table includes approximately 330,000 distinct CDR3 sequences, 65% detected once. Both blood RNA, taken from unsorted whole blood, and germline DNA were extracted. The sequenced sample consisted of peripheral blood. The receptors were sampled from a man aged 35-49 years with primary liver carcinoma and hepatitis B virus infection.

The chain is built from TRBV6-5 and TRBJ1-1, with unresolved D. V dropped 5 bases and J dropped 4 bases, with 14 bases sitting between them. The length of the CDR3 is 14 residues. CDR1 is MNHEY, CDR2 SVGAGI, per germline. Here the CDR3 DNA reads TGTGCCAGCAGTACTCCAAGGTTCAGCACTGAAGCTTTCTTT. The encoded protein is CASSTPRFSTEAFF.

This clonotype appeared a few times. The rearrangement joins TRBV6-2 or TRBV6-3 to TRBJ2-7; 10 bases align to TRBD2. After removal of 7 bases from V and 5 bases from J, the junction contained 8 bases not matched to a gene. This CDR3 region has 14 residues. CDR1 and CDR2 from the germline V gene are MNHEY and SVGEGT. CDR3 coding DNA: TGTGCCAGCACCCCCAGCGGGAGGGCAAACGAGCAGTACTTC. Its protein product is CASTPSGRANEQYF.

This clonotype has only a few counts. This chain joins TRBV25-1 and TRBJ2-7, with unresolved D. The CDR3 runs to 15 residues. Trimming removed 2 bases from V and 3 bases from J, with 14 bases in between. CDR1 is MGHDK and CDR2 is SYGVNS in the germline V gene. Here the CDR3 reads CASSEPSSENYEQYF. The CDR3 DNA reads TGTGCCAGCAGTGAACCCTCGAGCGAGAACTACGAGCAGTACTTC.

This chain uses TRBV6-6 with TRBJ2-7; D remains ambiguous. The J call may be wrong; the DNA end is better matched by TRBJ2-1. This CDR3 is built from 12 residues. Germline CDR1 and CDR2: MNHNY and SVGAGI (reference sequence). The CDR3 region is CASSYSAYEQFF. CDR3 bases: TGTGCCAGCAGTTACTCGGCCTACGAGCAGTTCTTC.

The chain couples TRBV4-2 to TRBJ2-7, with 14 bases that match TRBD2. The CDR3 sequence is 16 residues long. Germline lookup yields CDR1 LGHNA and CDR2 YNFKEQ. The DNA for the CDR3 is TGTGTAAGCAGCCCGGGACTAGCGGGAGCTTTCTACGAGCAGTACTTC. Its protein is CVSSPGLAGAFYEQYF.

About this clonotype itself: A much more abundant neighbour one base away suggests this may be a read error. The chain combines TRBV6-2 or TRBV6-3 with TRBJ2-5, with 14 bases identical to TRBD2. Losses at the gene ends were 4 bases for V and 6 bases for J; bases not matched to a gene: 10. The CDR3 loop spans 17 amino acids. Germline V gene sequence: CDR1 MNHEY, CDR2 SVGEGT. CDR3 DNA sequence: TGTGCCAGCAGTTTGGGACTAGCGGGAGTGGAGTACAAGACCCAGTACTTC. Translated, it gives CASSLGLAGVEYKTQYF.

In regard to this clonotype: Relative to the germline gene, one junction end is altered; a read error may explain this. The gene calls are TRBV6-5 and TRBJ2-3, with D uncertain. Per germline, CDR1 MNHEY and CDR2 SVGAGI. The CDR3 covers 16 residues. The CDR3 here is CASSYYQATGTDTPYF. CDR3 sequence (DNA): TGTGCCAGCAGTTACTACCAAGCAACCGGCACAGATACGCCGTATTTT.

In regard to this clonotype: A much larger clone lies a single base off, so this may be a read error. V gene TRBV7-9 combines with J gene TRBJ2-7; TRBD1 aligns across 7 bases. CDR1 is SEHNR, CDR2 FQNEAQ, per germline (reference sequence). The CDR3 runs 14 residues. With V trimmed by 5 bases and J by 4 bases, 8 bases remained unmatched. The CDR3 here is CASSLEDRAYEQYF. The CDR3 DNA sequence: TGTGCCAGCAGCCTCGAAGACAGGGCTTACGAGCAGTACTTC.

This clonotype was picked up many times. The rearrangement links TRBV6-6 to TRBJ2-2; 10 nucleotides line up with TRBD2. Germline CDR1 and CDR2: MNHNY and SVGAGI (reference sequence). This CDR3 spans 16 amino acids. J was trimmed by 6 bases and V by 8 bases; bases with no gene match: 12. In DNA form, the CDR3 reads TGTGCCAGCTATCCCTCCTCTAGCGGGAGACCCGGGGAGCTGTTTTTT. Translating it yields CASYPSSSGRPGELFF.

This clonotype showed up just a few times. The chain uses TRBV10-3 and TRBJ2-1, with TRBD2 identical over 8 bases. The V gene end was trimmed by 6 bases and the J gene end by 8 bases; junction bases not matched to a gene: 12. CDR1 is ENHRY and CDR2 is SYGVKD in the germline V gene. This CDR3 contains 15 residues. CDR3 in DNA: TGTGCCATCAGAACCCCCGATAGCGGGACGGATGAGCAGTTCTTC. It is translated as CAIRTPDSGTDEQFF.

This clonotype occurred a few times. A read error may explain this, as a much larger clone is one base away. The chain couples TRBV10-3 to TRBJ2-5, with D unresolved. Trimming removed 6 bases at V and 2 bases at J, with 4 bases between. Looked up from germline, CDR1 is ENHRY and CDR2 is SYGVKD. This CDR3 comprises 11 residues. CDR3 residues: CAISPQETQYF. As DNA, the CDR3 is TGTGCCATCAGCCCACAAGAGACCCAGTACTTC.

This clonotype appeared a single time. A much larger clone is a single base away; this may be a read error. The chain is built from TRBV29-1 and TRBJ1-1; unclear D gene. This CDR3 is 13 amino acids long. Germline V gene data show CDR1 as SQVTM and CDR2 as ANQGSEA. CDR3 nucleotide sequence: TGCAGCGTTGAATCACAGAGGAACACTGAAGTTTTCTTT. Its translation is CSVESQRNTEVFF.

V and J are TRBV5-1 and TRBJ2-1, with 10 bases aligning to TRBD2. V trimming: 5 bases; J trimming: 8 bases; junction bases outside the gene matches: 16. This CDR3 region has 17 residues. CDR1 is SGHRS and CDR2 is YFSETQ in the germline V gene. In DNA, the CDR3 is TGCGCCAGCAGTTTGCGGGCTAGCGGGAGCAGGTCGGATGAGCAGTTCTTC. This translates into CASSLRASGSRSDEQFF.

Concerning this clonotype: One junction end does not reproduce the germline sequence, and a read error may be involved. The gene calls are TRBV6-5 and TRBJ2-7; 9 bases match TRBD1. Germline V gene lookup returns CDR1 MNHEY and CDR2 SVGAGI. This CDR3 is built from 13 residues. DNA of the CDR3: TGTGCCAGCAGTGTTTCACAGGGGGCAGAGCGGTACTTC. This sequence encodes CASSVSQGAERYF.

The rearrangement links TRBV11-2 to TRBJ1-3, with a tentative D call TRBD1 (5 bases). The CDR3 totals 14 residues. Germline loops: CDR1 SGHAT, CDR2 FQNNGV. Trimming cost V 5 bases and J 3 bases, with 11 bases left between them. CDR3 bases: TGTGCCAGCAGCCCCGGGACGGATGGAAACACCATATATTTT. Its protein product is CASSPGTDGNTIYF.

This clonotype occurred once. In this CDR3 the conserved last residue, phenylalanine or tryptophan, is missing, so a read error is likely. The V call is TRBV18, the J call TRBJ1-1; 8 bases are a match to TRBD1. With 3 bases clipped from V and 2 bases from J, the junction kept 14 bases outside the gene matches. Looked up from germline, CDR1 is KGHSH and CDR2 is LQKENI. This CDR3 spans 18 amino acids. For the CDR3, the DNA is TGTGCCAGCTCACCCCTTCCTGACAGGGGATTCTATAACACTGAAGCTTTCCTT. This sequence encodes CASSPLPDRGFYNTEAFL.

This sequence joins TRBV6-5 and TRBJ2-6; 8 bases agree with TRBD2. The germline CDR1 and CDR2 sequences are MNHEY and SVGAGI. The CDR3 has 18 amino acids. The trim removed 2 bases at V and 1 base at J, leaving 7 bases unmatched. The CDR3, as DNA: TGTGCCAGCAGTTACGAAGCAGCGGGAGCTTCTGGGGCCAACGTCCTGACTTTC. This encodes CASSYEAAGASGANVLTF.

This chain uses TRBV11-2 with TRBJ2-7; weak D call: TRBD1 (6 bases). The CDR3 length is 16 residues. V gave up 5 bases and J gave up 5 bases, with 22 bases separating them. CDR1 is SGHAT, CDR2 FQNNGV, per germline. CDR3 sequence: CASSPTRDMRQHEQYF. The CDR3 DNA reads as TGTGCCAGCAGCCCTACCAGGGACATGCGACAACACGAGCAGTACTTC.

This clonotype showed up just once. This may come from a read error, since a much larger clone is one base off. Here the CDR3 omits its conserved ending phenylalanine or tryptophan, so a read error is the likely source. The chain joins TRBV6-1 to TRBJ2-7; TRBD1 aligns across 7 bases. Germline V gene sequence: CDR1 MNHNS, CDR2 SASEGT. The CDR3 consists of 15 residues. The J segment lost 4 bases and the V segment lost 7 bases, leaving 13 bases of the junction unmatched. The CDR3 sequence: CASTPQADRPYEQYI. The CDR3 bases are TGTGCCAGCACACCGCAAGCGGACAGGCCATACGAGCAGTACATC.

The chain employs TRBV7-9 and TRBJ1-2; 9 bases match TRBD1. The germline CDR1 and CDR2 sequences are SEHNR and FQNEAQ (reference sequence). The CDR3 runs 16 residues. Trimming at V came to 1 base and at J to 3 bases, leaving 6 bases not matched to a gene. The CDR3: CASSLVGTGTHYGYTF. The CDR3 bases are TGTGCCAGCAGCTTAGTAGGGACAGGGACCCACTATGGCTACACCTTC. The complete variable domain, with remaining parts taken from reference TRBV7-9 and TRBJ1-2, reads DTGVSQNPRHKITKRGQNVTFRCDPISEHNRLYWYRQTLGQGPEFLTYFQNEAQLEKSRLLSDRFSAERPKGSFSTLEIQRTEQGDSAMYLCASSLVGTGTHYGYTFGSGTRLTVV.

This clonotype was observed many times. The rearrangement joins TRBV6-5 to TRBJ2-1; D is unclear. The CDR3 runs to 14 residues. V lost 2 bases to trimming and J lost 5 bases, with 10 bases between them. CDR1 MNHEY and CDR2 SVGAGI come from the germline V gene. The DNA for the CDR3 is TGTGCCAGCAGTTACCAGCGAGGCGACAATGAGCAGTTCTTC. This encodes CASSYQRGDNEQFF.

Points on this clonotype: A read error is likely, as this CDR3 ends without the conserved phenylalanine or tryptophan. V usage is TRBV29-1 and J usage is TRBJ2-7; TRBD1 is a possible D gene (6 bases). V dropped 6 bases and J dropped 0 bases, with 12 bases sitting between them. Germline V gene lookup returns CDR1 SQVTM and CDR2 ANQGSEA. This CDR3 region has 13 residues. CDR3 protein: CSVNLQGSYEQYY. CDR3 in DNA: TGCAGCGTGAACTTACAGGGCTCCTACGAGCAGTACTAT.